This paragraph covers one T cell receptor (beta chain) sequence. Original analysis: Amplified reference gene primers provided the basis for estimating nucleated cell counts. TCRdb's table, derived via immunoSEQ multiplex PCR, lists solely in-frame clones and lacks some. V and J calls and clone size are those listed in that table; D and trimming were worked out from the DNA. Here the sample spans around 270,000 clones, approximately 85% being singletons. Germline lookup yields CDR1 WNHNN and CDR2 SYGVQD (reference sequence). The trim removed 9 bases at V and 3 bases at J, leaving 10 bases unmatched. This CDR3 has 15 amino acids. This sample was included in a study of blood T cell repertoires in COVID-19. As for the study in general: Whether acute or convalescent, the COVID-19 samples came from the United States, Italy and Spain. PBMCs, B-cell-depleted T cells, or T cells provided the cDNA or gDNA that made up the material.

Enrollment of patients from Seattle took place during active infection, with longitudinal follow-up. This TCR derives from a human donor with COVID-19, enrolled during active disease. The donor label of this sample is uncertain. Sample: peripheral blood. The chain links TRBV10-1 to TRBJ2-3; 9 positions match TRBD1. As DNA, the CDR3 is TGCGCCAGTCAGGACAGGGGTCATCCAACAGATACGCAGTATTTT. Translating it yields CASQDRGHPTDTQYF.